Below are 8 T cell receptor beta chains sequenced from a single sample in a study of blood T cell repertoires in COVID-19. Clones were sequenced by immunoSEQ multiplex PCR, and TCRdb holds only the in-frame ones, with some missing. The sample records fewer than 150,000 clones, less than 90% being singletons. The sequenced sample consisted of PBMCs or T cells enriched from blood (not recorded which). The receptors stem from a man aged 25 to 40 who had recovered from COVID-19.

A few counts support this clone. This chain joins TRBV2 and TRBJ2-3, with 8 bases aligning to TRBD1. Germline trimming cut 3 bases from V and 1 base from J; bases unmatched to any gene: 3. The CDR3 has 15 amino acids. Per germline, CDR1 SNHLY and CDR2 FYNNEI. Here the CDR3 reads CASSEGRGRTDTQYF. The CDR3 nucleotides are TGTGCCAGCAGTGAGGGCAGGGGGCGCACAGATACGCAGTATTTT.

The chain employs TRBV5-1 and TRBJ2-2; 13 bases are a match to TRBD2. The length of the CDR3 is 18 residues. Germline V lookup: CDR1 SGHRS, CDR2 YFSETQ. The J segment lost 6 bases and the V segment lost 3 bases, leaving 11 bases of the junction unmatched. CDR3 in DNA: TGCGCCAGCAGCTCTACCGGGACTAGCGGGGTAAATCCCGGGGAGCTGTTTTTT. This translates into CASSSTGTSGVNPGELFF.

The chain is built from TRBV4-1 and TRBJ1-3; D gene uncertain. Per the germline V gene, CDR1 is MGHRA and CDR2 is YSYEKL. Trimming shortened V by 1 base and J by 5 bases, and 12 bases separated the two germline ends. The CDR3 loop spans 15 amino acids. DNA for the CDR3: TGCGCCAGCAGCCAAGCCCCGGTTCAAAGAAACACCATATATTTT. Its translation is CASSQAPVQRNTIYF.

The chain combines TRBV10-3 with TRBJ2-2, with 7 bases that match TRBD1. V lost 5 bases, J lost 4 bases, and 13 bases stayed unmatched. The CDR3 spans 17 residues. Germline CDR1 and CDR2: ENHRY and SYGVKD. CDR3 bases: TGTGCCATCAGTCAGCGGACAGGCCCCGTTGGCACCGGGGAGCTGTTTTTT. Translating gives CAISQRTGPVGTGELFF.

This clone showed up many times. The chain joins TRBV20-1 to TRBJ1-5, with D possibly matching TRBD1 (5 bases). CDR1 is DFQATT and CDR2 is SNEGSKA in the germline V gene (reference sequence). CDR3 length equals 14 residues. The V end was cut by 3 bases, the J end by 0 bases, with 9 bases between. CDR3 nucleotides: TGCAGTGCTAGTTCGACAGATAGCAATCAGCCCCAGCATTTT. It yields the protein CSASSTDSNQPQHF.

This clone was recorded only once. The V gene is TRBV11-2, the J gene TRBJ2-4, with D maybe TRBD1 (6 bases). The length of the CDR3 is 12 residues. Germline lookup yields CDR1 SGHAT and CDR2 FQNNGV. V lost 2 bases, J lost 7 bases, and 6 bases lay in between. DNA for the CDR3: TGTGCCAGCAGCTTAAGGGGGAACATTCAGTACTTC. It encodes CASSLRGNIQYF.

This CDR3 reads CAIRPGLGGNTEAFF. Here the CDR3 DNA reads TGTGCCATCAGGCCGGGACTTGGGGGGAACACTGAAGCTTTCTTT. The V and J genes are TRBV10-3 and TRBJ1-1, with D possibly matching TRBD1 (5 bases). Germline V lookup: CDR1 ENHRY, CDR2 SYGVKD. This CDR3 has 15 amino acids. V lost 6 bases and J lost 1, with 15 bases in between.

CDR3 residues: CAIKEEPNTEAFF. The CDR3 coding sequence is TGTGCCATCAAGGAGGAGCCGAACACTGAAGCTTTCTTT. V is TRBV10-3 and J is TRBJ1-1; D is unclear. This CDR3 contains 13 residues. Trimming cost V 7 bases and J 1 base, with 10 bases left between them. From germline, CDR1 is ENHRY and CDR2 SYGVKD.